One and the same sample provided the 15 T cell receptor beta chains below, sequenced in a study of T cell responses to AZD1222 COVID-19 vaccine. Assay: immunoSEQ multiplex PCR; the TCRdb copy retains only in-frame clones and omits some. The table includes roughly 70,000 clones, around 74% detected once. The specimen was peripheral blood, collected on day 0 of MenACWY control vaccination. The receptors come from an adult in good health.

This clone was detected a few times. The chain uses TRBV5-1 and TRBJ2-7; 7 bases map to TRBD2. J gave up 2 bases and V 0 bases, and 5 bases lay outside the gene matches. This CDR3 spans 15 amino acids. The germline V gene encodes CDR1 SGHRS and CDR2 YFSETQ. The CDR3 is CASSLAGGGPYEQYF. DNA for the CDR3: TGCGCCAGCAGCTTGGCCGGGGGAGGGCCCTACGAGCAGTACTTC.

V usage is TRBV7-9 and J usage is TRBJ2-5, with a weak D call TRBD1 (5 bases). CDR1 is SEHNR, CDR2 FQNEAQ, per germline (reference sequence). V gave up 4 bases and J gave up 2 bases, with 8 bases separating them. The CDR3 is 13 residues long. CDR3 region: CASSWAGQETQYF. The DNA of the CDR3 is TGTGCCAGCAGCTGGGCAGGGCAAGAGACCCAGTACTTC.

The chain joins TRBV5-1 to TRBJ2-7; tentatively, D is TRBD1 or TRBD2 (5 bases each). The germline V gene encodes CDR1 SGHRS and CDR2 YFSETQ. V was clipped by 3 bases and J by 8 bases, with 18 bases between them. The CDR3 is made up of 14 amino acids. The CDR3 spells CASSSVRVGDQQYF. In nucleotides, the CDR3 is TGCGCCAGCAGCTCCGTCCGTGTAGGGGACCAGCAGTACTTC.

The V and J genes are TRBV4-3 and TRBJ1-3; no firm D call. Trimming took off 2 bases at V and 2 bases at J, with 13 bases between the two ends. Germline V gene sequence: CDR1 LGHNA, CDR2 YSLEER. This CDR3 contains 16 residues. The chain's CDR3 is CASSQSLTQAGNTIYF. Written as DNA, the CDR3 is TGCGCCAGCAGCCAATCTCTGACCCAGGCTGGAAACACCATATATTTT.

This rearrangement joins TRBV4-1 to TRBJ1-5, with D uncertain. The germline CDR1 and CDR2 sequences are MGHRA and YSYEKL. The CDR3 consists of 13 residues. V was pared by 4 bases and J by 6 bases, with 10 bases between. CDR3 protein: CASSLGRFQPQHF. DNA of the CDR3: TGCGCCAGCAGCCTTGGGAGGTTTCAGCCCCAGCATTTT.

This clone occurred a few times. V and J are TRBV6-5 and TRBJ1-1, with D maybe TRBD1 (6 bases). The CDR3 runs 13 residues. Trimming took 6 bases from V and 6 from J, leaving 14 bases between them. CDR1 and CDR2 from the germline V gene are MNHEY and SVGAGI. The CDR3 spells CASRRGGRAEAFF. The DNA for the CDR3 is TGTGCCAGCAGAAGGGGGGGGAGAGCTGAAGCTTTCTTT.

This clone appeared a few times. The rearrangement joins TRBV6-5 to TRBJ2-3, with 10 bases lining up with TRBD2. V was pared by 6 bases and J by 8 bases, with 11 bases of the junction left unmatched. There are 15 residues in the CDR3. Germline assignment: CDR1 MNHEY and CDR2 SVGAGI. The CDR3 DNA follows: TGTGCCAGCAGAACCTATAGCGGGGGGTCCAGTACGCAGTATTTT. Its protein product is CASRTYSGGSSTQYF.

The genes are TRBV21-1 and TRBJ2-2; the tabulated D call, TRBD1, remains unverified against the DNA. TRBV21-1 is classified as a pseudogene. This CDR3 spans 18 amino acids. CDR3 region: CASSKASEGQGETGELFF. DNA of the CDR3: TGTGCCAGCAGCAAAGCTTCCGAGGGACAGGGGGAAACCGGGGAGCTGTTTTTT.

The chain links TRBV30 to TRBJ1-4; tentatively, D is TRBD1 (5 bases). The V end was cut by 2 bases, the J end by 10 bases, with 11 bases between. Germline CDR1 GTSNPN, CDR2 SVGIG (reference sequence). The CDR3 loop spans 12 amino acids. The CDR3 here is CAWSLGGGKLFF. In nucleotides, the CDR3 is TGTGCCTGGAGTCTGGGTGGGGGAAAACTGTTTTTT.

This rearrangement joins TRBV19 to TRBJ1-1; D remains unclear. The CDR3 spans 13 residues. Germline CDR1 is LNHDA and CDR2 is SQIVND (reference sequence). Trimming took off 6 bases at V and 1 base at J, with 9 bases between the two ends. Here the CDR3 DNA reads TGTGCCAGTAGACGGACGGGGAACACTGAAGCTTTCTTT. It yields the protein CASRRTGNTEAFF.

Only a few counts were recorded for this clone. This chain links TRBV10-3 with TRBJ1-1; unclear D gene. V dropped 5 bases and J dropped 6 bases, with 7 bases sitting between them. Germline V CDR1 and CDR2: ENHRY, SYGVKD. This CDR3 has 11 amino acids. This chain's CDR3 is CAISSSSEAFF. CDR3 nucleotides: TGTGCCATCAGTTCTTCATCTGAAGCTTTCTTT.

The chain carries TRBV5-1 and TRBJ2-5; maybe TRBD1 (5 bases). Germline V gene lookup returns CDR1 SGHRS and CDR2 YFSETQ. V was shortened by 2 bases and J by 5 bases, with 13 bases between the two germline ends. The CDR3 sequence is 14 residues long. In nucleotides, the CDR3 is TGCGCCAGCAGCTTAGTGGACATCGGCGAGACCCAGTACTTC. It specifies CASSLVDIGETQYF.

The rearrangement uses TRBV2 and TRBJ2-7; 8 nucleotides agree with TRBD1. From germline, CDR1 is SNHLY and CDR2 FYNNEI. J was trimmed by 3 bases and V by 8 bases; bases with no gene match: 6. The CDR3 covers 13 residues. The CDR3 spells CASRTGPRYEQYF. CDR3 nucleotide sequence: TGTGCCAGCCGGACAGGGCCTCGCTACGAGCAGTACTTC.

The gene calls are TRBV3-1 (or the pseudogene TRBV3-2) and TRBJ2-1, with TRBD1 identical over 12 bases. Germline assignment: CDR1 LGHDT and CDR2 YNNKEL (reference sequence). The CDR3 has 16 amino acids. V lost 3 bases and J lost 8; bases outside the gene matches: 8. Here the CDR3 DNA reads TGTGCCAGCAGCCATTCCGGGACAGGGGGCCCACATGAGCAGTTCTTC. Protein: CASSHSGTGGPHEQFF.

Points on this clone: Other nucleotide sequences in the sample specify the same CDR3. CDR3 sequence: CASSLGGDSPLHF. The CDR3, as DNA: TGTGCCAGCAGTTTGGGGGGGGACTCACCCCTCCACTTT. The chain couples TRBV12-3 or TRBV12-4 to TRBJ1-6, with a possible D match to TRBD1 (5 bases). This CDR3 has 13 residues. Between the trimmed V and J ends, which lost 3 bases and 10 bases, there was a span of 10 bases.